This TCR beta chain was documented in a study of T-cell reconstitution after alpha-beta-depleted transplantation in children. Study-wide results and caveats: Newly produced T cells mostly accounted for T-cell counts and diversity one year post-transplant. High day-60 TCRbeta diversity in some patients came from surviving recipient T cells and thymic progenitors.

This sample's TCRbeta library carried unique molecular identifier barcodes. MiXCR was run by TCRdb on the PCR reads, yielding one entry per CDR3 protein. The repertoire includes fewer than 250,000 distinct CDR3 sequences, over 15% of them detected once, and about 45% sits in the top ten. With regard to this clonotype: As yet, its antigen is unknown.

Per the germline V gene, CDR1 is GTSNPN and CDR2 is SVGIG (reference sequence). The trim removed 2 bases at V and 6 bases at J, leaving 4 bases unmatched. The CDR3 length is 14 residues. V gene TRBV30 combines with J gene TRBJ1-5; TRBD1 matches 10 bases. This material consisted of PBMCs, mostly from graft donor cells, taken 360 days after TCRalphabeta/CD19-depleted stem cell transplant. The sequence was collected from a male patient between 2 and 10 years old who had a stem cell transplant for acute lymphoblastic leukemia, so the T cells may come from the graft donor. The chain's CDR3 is CAWSQGTGVQPQHF. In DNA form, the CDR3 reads TGTGCCTGGAGTCAGGGGACAGGGGTTCAGCCCCAGCATTTT.